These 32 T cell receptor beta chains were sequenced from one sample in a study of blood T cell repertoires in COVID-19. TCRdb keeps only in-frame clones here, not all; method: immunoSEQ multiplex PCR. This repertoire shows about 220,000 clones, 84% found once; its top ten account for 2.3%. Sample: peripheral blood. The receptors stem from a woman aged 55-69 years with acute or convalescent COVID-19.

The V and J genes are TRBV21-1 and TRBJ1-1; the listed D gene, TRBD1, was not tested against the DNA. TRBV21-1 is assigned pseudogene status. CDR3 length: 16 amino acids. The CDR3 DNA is TGTGCCAGCAGCAAGGAAGAAGGACAGGGGAACACTGAAGCTTTCTTT. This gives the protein CASSKEEGQGNTEAFF.

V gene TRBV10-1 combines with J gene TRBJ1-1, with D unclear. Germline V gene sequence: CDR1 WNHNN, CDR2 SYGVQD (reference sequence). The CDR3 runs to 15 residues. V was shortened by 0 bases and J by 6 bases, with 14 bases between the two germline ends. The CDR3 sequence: CASSESDDINAEAFF. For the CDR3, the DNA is TGCGCCAGCAGTGAGTCTGATGACATTAACGCTGAAGCTTTCTTT.

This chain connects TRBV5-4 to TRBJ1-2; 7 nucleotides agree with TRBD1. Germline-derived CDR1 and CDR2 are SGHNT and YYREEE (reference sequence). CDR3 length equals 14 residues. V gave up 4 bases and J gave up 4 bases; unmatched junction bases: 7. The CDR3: CASSPRDSGYGYTF. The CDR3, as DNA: TGTGCCAGCAGCCCACGGGACAGTGGCTATGGCTACACCTTC.

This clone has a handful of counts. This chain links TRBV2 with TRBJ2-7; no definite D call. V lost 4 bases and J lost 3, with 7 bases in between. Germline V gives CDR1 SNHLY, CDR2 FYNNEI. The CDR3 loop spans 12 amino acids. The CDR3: CASSAEDYEQYF. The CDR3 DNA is TGTGCCAGCAGTGCAGAGGACTACGAGCAGTACTTC.

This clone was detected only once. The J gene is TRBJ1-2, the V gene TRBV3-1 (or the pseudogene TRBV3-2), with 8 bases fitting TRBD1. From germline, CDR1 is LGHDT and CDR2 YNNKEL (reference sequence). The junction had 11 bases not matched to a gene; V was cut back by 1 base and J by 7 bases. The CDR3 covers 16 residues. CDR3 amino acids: CASSQADREVNFGYTF. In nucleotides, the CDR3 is TGTGCCAGCAGCCAAGCGGACAGGGAGGTGAATTTTGGCTACACCTTC.

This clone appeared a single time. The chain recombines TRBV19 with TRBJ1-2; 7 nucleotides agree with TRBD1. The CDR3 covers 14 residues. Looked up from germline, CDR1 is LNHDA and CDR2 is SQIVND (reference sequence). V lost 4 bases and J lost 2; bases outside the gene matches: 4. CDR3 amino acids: CASSTPGQNYGYTF. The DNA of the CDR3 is TGTGCCAGTAGTACGCCGGGACAGAACTATGGCTACACCTTC.

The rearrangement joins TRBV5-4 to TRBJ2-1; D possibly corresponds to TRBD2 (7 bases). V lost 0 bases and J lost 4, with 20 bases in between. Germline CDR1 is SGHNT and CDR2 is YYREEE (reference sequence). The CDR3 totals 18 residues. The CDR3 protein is CASSLALGGRPGYNEQFF. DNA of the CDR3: TGTGCCAGCAGCTTGGCCTTGGGGGGGCGGCCAGGGTACAATGAGCAGTTCTTC.

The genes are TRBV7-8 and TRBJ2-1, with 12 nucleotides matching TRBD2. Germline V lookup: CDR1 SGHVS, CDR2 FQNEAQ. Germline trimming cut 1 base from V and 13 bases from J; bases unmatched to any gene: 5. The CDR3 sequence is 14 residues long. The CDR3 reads CASSLEASGGAQFF. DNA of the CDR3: TGTGCCAGCAGCTTAGAGGCTAGCGGGGGGGCCCAGTTCTTC.

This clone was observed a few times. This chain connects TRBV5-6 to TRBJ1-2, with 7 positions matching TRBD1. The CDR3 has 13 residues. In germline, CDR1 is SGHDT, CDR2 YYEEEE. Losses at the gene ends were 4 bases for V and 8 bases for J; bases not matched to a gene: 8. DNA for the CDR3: TGTGCCAGCAGCCCCGGTGAGGGGGCGGGCTACACCTTC. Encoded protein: CASSPGEGAGYTF.

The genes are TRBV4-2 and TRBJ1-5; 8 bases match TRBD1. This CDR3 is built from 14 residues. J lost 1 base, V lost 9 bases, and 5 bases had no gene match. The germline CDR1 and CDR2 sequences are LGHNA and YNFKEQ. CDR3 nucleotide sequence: TGTGCCAGAGGACAGGGTCACAGCAATCAGCCCCAGCATTTT. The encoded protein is CARGQGHSNQPQHF.

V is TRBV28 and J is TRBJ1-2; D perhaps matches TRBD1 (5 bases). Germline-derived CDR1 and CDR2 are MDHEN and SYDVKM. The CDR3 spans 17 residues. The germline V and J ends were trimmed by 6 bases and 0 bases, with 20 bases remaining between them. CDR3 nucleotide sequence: TGTGCCAGCAGACCCAAACATTGGGGCAGAACTAACTATGGCTACACCTTC. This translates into CASRPKHWGRTNYGYTF.

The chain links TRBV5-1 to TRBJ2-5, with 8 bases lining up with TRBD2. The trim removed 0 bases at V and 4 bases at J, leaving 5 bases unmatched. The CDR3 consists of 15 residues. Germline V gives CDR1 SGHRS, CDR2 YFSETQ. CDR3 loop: CASSLGGTRRETQYF. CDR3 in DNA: TGCGCCAGCAGCTTGGGTGGGACTAGGCGAGAGACCCAGTACTTC. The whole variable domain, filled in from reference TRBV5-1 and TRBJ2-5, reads KAGVTQTPRYLIKTRGQQVTLSCSPISGHRSVSWYQQTPGQGLQFLFEYFSETQRNKGNFPGRFSGRQFSNSRSEMNVSTLELGDSALYLCASSLGGTRRETQYFGPGTRLLVL.

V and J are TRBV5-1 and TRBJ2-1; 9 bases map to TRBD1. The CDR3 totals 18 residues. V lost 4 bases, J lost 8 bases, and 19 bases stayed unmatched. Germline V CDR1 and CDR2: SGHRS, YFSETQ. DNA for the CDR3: TGCGCCAGCAGCCGAAGCTGGATCCGGGACAGGGTAATCGATGAGCAGTTCTTC. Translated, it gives CASSRSWIRDRVIDEQFF. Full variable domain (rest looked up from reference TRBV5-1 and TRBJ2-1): KAGVTQTPRYLIKTRGQQVTLSCSPISGHRSVSWYQQTPGQGLQFLFEYFSETQRNKGNFPGRFSGRQFSNSRSEMNVSTLELGDSALYLCASSRSWIRDRVIDEQFFGPGTRLTVL.

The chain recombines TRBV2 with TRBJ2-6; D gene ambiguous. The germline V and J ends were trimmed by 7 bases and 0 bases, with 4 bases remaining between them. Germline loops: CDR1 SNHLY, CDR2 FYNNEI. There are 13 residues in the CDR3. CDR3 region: CASTLSGANVLTF. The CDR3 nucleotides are TGTGCCAGCACCCTCTCTGGGGCCAACGTCCTGACTTTC.

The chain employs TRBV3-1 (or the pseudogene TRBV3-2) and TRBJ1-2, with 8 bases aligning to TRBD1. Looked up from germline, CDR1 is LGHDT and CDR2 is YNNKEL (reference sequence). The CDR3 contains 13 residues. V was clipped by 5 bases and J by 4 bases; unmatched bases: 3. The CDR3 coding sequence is TGTGCCAGCAGCAGCGGACAGGGCTATGGCTACACCTTC. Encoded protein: CASSSGQGYGYTF.

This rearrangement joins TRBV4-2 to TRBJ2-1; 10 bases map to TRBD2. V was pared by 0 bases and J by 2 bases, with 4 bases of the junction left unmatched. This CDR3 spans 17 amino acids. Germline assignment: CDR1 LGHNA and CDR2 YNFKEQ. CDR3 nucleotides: TGTGCCAGCAGCCAAGAAGCGGGGGGGCCCCCCTACAATGAGCAGTTCTTC. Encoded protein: CASSQEAGGPPYNEQFF.

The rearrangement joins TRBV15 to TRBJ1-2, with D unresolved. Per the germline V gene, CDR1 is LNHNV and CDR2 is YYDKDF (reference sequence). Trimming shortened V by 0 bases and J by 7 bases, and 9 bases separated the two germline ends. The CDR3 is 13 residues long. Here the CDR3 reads CATSRDSGGGYTF. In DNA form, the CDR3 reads TGTGCCACCAGCAGAGATTCCGGCGGTGGCTACACCTTC.

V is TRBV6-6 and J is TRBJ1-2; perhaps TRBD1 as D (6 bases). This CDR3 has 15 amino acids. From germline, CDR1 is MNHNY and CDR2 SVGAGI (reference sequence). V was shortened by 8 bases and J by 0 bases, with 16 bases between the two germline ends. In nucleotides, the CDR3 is TGTGCCAGCGCAGACAGGATCTTCGCTAACTATGGCTACACCTTC. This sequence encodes CASADRIFANYGYTF.

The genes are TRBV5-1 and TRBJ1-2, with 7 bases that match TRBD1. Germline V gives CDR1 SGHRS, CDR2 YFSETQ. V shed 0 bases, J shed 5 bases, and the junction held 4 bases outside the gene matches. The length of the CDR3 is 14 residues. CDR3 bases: TGCGCCAGCAGCTTGGCCGGGACAGATTATGGCTACACCTTC. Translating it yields CASSLAGTDYGYTF.

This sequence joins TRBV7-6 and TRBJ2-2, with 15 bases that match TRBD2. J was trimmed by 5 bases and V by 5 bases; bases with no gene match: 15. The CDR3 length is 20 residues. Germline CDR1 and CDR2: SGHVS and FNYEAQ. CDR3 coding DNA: TGTGCCAGCAGCAGACTCAGGACTAGCGGGGGGGCATTGGCGACCGGGGAGCTGTTTTTT. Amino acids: CASSRLRTSGGALATGELFF.

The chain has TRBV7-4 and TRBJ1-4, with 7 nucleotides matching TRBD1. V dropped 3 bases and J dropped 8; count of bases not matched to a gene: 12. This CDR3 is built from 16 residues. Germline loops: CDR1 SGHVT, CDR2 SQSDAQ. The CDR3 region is CASSFALQGLREKLFF. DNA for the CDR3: TGTGCCAGCAGCTTCGCTCTACAGGGGTTACGGGAAAAACTGTTTTTT. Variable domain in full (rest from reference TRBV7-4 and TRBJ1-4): GAGVSQSPRYKVAKRGRDVALRCDSISGHVTLYWYRQTLGQGSEVLTYSQSDAQRDKSGRPSGRFSAERPERSVSTLKIQRTEQGDSAVYLCASSFALQGLREKLFFGSGTQLSVL.

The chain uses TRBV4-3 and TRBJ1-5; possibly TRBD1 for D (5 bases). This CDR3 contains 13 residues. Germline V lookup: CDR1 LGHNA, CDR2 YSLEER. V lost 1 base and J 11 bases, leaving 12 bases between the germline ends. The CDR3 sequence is CASSQVLGPAQHF. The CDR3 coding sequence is TGCGCCAGCAGCCAAGTTCTGGGGCCGGCCCAGCATTTT.

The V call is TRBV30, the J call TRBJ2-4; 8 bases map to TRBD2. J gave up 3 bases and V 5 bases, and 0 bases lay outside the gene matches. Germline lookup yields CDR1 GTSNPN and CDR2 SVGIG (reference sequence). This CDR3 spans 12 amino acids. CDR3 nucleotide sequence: TGTGCCTGGGGGACTAGCAAAAACATTCAGTACTTC. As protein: CAWGTSKNIQYF.

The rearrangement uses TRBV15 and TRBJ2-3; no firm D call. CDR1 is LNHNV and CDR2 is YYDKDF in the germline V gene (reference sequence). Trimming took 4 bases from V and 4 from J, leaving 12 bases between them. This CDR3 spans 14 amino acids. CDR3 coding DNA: TGTGCCACCAGCACCCCTAGTCGTCCAGATACGCAGTATTTT. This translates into CATSTPSRPDTQYF.

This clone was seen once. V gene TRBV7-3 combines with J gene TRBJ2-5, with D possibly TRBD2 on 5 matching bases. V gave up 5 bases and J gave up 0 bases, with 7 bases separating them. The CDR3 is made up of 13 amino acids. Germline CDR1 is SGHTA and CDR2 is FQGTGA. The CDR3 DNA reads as TGTGCCAGCAGCCGGGGAAACCAAGAGACCCAGTACTTC. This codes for CASSRGNQETQYF.

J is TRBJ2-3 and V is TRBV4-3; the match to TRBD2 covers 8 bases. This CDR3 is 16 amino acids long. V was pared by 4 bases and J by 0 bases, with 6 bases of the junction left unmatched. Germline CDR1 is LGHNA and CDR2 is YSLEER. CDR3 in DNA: TGCGCCAGCAGCCTCTCCGCGGGGGGCAGCACAGATACGCAGTATTTT. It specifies CASSLSAGGSTDTQYF.

CDR3 sequence: CASSVVWDRDISSYNSPLHF. The CDR3 region has the DNA TGTGCCAGCAGCGTAGTTTGGGACAGGGATATTAGCTCCTATAATTCACCCCTCCACTTT. This sequence joins TRBV9 and TRBJ1-6; 9 nucleotides align to TRBD1. Germline CDR1 SGDLS, CDR2 YYNGEE. This CDR3 region has 20 residues. Trimming removed 0 bases from V and 0 bases from J; junction bases left unmatched: 10.

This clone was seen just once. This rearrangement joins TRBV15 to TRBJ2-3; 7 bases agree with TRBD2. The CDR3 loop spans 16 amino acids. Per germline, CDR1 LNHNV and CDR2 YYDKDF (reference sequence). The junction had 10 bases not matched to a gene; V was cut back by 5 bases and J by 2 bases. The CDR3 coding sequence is TGTGCCACCAGCTATCGGGGGGTCGTACACACAGATACGCAGTATTTT. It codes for CATSYRGVVHTDTQYF.

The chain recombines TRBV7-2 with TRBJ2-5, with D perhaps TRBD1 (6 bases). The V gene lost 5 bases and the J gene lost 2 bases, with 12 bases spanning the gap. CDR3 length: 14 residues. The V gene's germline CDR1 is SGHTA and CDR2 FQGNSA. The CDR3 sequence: CASSPTGPQETQYF. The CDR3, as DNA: TGTGCCAGCAGCCCCACAGGGCCTCAAGAGACCCAGTACTTC.

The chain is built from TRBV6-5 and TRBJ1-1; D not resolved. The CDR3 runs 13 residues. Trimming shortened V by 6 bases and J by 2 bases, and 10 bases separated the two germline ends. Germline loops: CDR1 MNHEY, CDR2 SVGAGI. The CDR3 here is CASSSGLNTEAFF. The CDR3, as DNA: TGTGCCAGCAGCAGTGGGCTAAACACTGAAGCTTTCTTT.

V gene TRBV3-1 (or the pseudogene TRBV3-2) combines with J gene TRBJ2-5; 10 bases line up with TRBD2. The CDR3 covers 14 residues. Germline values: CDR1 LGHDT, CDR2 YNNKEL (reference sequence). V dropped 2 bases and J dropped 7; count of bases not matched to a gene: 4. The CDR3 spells CASSQSGGAVTQYF. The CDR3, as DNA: TGTGCCAGCAGCCAAAGCGGGGGGGCGGTGACCCAGTACTTC.

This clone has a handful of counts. The CDR3 region has the DNA TGTGCCAGTAGTATAAAGCGGAGCGGGGGGCATGGCACCGGGGAGCTGTTTTTT. Its protein product is CASSIKRSGGHGTGELFF. The chain couples TRBV19 to TRBJ2-2, with 9 bases aligning to TRBD2. The junction had 11 bases not matched to a gene; V was cut back by 2 bases and J by 4 bases. In germline, CDR1 is LNHDA, CDR2 SQIVND (reference sequence). CDR3 length: 18 residues.